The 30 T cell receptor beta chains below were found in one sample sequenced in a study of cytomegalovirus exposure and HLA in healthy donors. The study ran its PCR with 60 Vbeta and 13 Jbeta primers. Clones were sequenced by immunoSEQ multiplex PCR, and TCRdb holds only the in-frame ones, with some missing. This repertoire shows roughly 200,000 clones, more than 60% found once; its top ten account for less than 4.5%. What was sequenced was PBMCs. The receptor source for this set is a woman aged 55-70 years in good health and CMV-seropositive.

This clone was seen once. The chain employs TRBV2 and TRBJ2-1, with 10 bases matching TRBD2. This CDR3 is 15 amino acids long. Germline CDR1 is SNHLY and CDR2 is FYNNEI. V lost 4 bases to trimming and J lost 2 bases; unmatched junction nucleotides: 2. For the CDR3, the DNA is TGTGCCAGCAGTGTAGCGGGGGGAACCTACAATGAGCAGTTCTTC. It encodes CASSVAGGTYNEQFF.

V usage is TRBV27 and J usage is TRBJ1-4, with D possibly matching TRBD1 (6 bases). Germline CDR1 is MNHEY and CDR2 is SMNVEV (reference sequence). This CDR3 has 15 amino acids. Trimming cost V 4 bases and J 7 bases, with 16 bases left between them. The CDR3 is CASSYRQARGEKLFF. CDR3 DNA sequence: TGTGCCAGCAGTTACCGACAGGCCCGGGGTGAAAAACTGTTTTTT.

CDR3 coding DNA: TGTGCCAGCAGTGAATATGGACAGGGGGCGAACTATGGCTACACCTTC. Its translation: CASSEYGQGANYGYTF. The V call is TRBV6-1, the J call TRBJ1-2, with TRBD1 identical over 11 bases. The CDR3 spans 16 residues. Germline CDR1 reads MNHNS; CDR2 reads SASEGT. Trimming at V came to 2 bases and at J to 2 bases, leaving 4 bases not matched to a gene.

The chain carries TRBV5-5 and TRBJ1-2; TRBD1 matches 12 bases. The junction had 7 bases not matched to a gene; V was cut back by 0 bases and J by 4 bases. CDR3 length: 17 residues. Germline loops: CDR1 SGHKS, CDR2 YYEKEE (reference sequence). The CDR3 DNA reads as TGTGCCAGCAGCTTGGAATTGGGGACAGGGGGCACCTATGGCTACACCTTC. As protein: CASSLELGTGGTYGYTF.

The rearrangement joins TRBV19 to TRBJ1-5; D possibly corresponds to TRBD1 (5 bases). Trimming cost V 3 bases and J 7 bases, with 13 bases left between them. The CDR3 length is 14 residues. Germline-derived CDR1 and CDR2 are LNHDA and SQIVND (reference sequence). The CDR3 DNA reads TGTGCCAGTAGTATGGCAGGGAGCGGGCAGCCCCAGCATTTT. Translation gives CASSMAGSGQPQHF. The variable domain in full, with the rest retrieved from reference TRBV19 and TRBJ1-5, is DGGITQSPKYLFRKEGQNVTLSCEQNLNHDAMYWYRQDPGQGLRLIYYSQIVNDFQKGDIAEGYSVSREKKESFPLTVTSAQKNPTAFYLCASSMAGSGQPQHFGDGTRLSIL.

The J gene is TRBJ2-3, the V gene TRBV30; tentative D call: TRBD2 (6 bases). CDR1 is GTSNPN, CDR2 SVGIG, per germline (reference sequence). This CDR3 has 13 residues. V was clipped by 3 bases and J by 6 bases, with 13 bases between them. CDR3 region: CAWSALEGDTQYF. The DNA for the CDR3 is TGTGCCTGGAGCGCACTGGAGGGGGATACGCAGTATTTT.

CDR3 DNA sequence: TGTGCCAGCAGCGTACGGTGGCAGGCCGTCTATAATTCACCCCTCCACTTT. Translated: CASSVRWQAVYNSPLHF. This rearrangement joins TRBV9 to TRBJ1-6; no firm D call. The CDR3 contains 17 residues. Germline V gene data show CDR1 as SGDLS and CDR2 as YYNGEE. Trimming shortened V by 1 base and J by 3 bases, and 14 bases separated the two germline ends.

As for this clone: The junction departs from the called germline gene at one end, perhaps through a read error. The CDR3 DNA is TGTGCCAGCAGCTTGCTAGTCAGGGCTGGGGCCAACGGCCTGACTTTC. Residues: CASSLLVRAGANGLTF. This sequence joins TRBV5-6 and TRBJ2-6, with D perhaps matching TRBD1 (5 bases). This CDR3 contains 16 residues. The V gene's germline CDR1 is SGHDT and CDR2 YYEEEE.

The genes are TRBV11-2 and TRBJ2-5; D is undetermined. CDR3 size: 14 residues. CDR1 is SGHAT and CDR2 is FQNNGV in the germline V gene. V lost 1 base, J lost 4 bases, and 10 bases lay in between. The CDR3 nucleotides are TGTGCCAGCAGCTTAGTATCCAGTGGAGAGACCCAGTACTTC. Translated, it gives CASSLVSSGETQYF.

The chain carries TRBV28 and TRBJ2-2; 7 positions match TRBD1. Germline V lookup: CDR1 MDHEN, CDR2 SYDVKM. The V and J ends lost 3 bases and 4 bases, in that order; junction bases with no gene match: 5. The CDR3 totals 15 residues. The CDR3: CASSLRPGGTGELFF. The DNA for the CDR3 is TGTGCCAGCAGTTTGAGGCCAGGGGGCACCGGGGAGCTGTTTTTT.

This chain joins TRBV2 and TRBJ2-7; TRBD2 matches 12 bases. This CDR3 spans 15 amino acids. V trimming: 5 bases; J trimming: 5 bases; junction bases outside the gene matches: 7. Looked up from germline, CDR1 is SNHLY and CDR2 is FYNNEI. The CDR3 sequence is CASSPRTSGMDEQYF. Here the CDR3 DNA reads TGTGCCAGCAGTCCTCGGACTAGCGGGATGGACGAGCAGTACTTC.

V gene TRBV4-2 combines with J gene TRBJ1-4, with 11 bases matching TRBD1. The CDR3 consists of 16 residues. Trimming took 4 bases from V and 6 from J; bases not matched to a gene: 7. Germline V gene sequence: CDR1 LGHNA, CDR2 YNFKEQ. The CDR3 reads CASSRGTGGKDEKLFF. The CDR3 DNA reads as TGTGCCAGCAGCCGTGGGACAGGGGGAAAGGATGAAAAACTGTTTTTT.

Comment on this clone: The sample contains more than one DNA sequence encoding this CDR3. CDR3 sequence (DNA): TGCGCCAGCACCCTTTATACCCAGGGGGGAAAACTGTTTTTT. It encodes CASTLYTQGGKLFF. This rearrangement joins TRBV4-1 to TRBJ1-4; 7 nucleotides agree with TRBD1. With V trimmed by 7 bases and J by 10 bases, 12 bases remained unmatched. Germline loops: CDR1 MGHRA, CDR2 YSYEKL. This CDR3 has 14 residues.

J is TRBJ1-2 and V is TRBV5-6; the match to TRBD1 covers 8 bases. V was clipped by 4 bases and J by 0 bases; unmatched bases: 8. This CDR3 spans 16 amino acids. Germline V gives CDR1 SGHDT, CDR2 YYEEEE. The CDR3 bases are TGTGCCAGCAGCAGGCCACGGACAGGGTCTAACTATGGCTACACCTTC. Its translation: CASSRPRTGSNYGYTF.

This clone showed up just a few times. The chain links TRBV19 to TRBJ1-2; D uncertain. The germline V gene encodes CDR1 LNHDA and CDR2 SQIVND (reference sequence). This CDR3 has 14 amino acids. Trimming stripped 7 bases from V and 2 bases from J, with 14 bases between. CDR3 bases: TGTGCCAGTACGCTCGGACTTGGCAACTATGGCTACACCTTC. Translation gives CASTLGLGNYGYTF.

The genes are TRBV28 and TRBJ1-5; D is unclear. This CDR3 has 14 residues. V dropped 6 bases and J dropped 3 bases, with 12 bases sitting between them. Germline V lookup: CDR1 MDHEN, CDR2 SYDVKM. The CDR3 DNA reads TGTGCCAGCAGGATTTCAGGTAACAATCAGCCCCAGCATTTT. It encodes CASRISGNNQPQHF.

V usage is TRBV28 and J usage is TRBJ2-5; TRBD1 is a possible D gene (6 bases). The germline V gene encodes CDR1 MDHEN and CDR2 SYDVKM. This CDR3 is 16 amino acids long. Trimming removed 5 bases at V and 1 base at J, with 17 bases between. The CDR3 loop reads CASSGDTRPTQETQYF. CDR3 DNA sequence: TGTGCCAGCAGTGGGGACACTAGGCCGACCCAAGAGACCCAGTACTTC.

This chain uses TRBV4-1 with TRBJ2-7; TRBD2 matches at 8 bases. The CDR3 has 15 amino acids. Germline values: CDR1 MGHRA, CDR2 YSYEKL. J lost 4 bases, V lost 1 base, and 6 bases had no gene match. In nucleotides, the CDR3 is TGCGCCAGCAGCCAAGTCGCTAGCGGGTCGTACGAGCAGTACTTC. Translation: CASSQVASGSYEQYF.

The chain's CDR3 is CASSIVSGGPYGYTF. CDR3 in DNA: TGTGCCAGTAGTATAGTATCTGGGGGCCCATATGGCTACACCTTC. The chain is built from TRBV19 and TRBJ1-2; possibly TRBD1 for D (6 bases). The germline V and J ends were trimmed by 1 base and 5 bases, with 14 bases remaining between them. The CDR3 is 15 amino acids. Germline values: CDR1 LNHDA, CDR2 SQIVND (reference sequence).

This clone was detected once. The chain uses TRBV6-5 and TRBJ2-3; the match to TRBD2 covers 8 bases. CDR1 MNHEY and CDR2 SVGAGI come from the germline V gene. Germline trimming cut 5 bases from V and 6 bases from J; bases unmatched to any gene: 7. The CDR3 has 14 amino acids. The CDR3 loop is CASSGGTRVDTQYF. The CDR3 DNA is TGTGCCAGCAGTGGCGGGACTAGGGTCGATACGCAGTATTTT.

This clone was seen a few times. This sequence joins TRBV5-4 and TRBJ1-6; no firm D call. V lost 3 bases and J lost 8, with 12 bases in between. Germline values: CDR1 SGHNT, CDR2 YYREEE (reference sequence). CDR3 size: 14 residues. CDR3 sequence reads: CASSSQRADSPLHF. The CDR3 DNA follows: TGTGCCAGCAGCTCACAGAGGGCCGATTCACCCCTCCACTTT.

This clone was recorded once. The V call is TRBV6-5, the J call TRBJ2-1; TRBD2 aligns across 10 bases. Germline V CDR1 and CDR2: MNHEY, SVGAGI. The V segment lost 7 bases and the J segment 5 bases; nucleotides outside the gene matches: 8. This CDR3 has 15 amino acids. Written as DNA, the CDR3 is TGTGCCAGCACTATCGGTACTAGCGGGAACAATGAGCAGTTCTTC. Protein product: CASTIGTSGNNEQFF.

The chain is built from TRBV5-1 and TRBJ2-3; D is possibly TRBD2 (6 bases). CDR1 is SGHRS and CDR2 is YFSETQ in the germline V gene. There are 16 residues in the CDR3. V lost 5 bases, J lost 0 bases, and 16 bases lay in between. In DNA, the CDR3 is TGCGCCAGCAGGTCGTCTTGGGGGGAGAGCACAGATACGCAGTATTTT. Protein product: CASRSSWGESTDTQYF.

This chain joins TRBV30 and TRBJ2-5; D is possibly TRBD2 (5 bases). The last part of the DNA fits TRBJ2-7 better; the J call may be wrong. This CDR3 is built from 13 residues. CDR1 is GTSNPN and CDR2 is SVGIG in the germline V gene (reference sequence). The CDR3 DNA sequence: TGTGCCTGGAGATCTGGGAGCTCCTACGAGCAGTACTTC. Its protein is CAWRSGSSYEQYF.

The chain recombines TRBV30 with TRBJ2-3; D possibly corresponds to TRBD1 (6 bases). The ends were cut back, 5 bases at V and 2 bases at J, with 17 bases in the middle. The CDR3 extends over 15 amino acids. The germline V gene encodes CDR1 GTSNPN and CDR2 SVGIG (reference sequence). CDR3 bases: TGTGCCTGGTCAAGGGACGGGACATCCACAGATACGCAGTATTTT. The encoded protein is CAWSRDGTSTDTQYF.

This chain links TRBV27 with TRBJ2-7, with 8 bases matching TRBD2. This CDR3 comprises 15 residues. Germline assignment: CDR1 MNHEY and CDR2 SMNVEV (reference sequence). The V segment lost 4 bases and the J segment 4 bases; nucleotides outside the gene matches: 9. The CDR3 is CASSYRGGLGYEQYF. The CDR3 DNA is TGTGCCAGCAGTTACCGGGGGGGGCTAGGGTACGAGCAGTACTTC.

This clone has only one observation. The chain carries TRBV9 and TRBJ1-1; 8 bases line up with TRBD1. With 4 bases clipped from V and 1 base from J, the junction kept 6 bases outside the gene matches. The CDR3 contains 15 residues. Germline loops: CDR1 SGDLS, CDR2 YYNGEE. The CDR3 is CASSPTGGGNTEAFF. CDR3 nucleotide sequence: TGTGCCAGCAGCCCTACAGGGGGGGGGAACACTGAAGCTTTCTTT.

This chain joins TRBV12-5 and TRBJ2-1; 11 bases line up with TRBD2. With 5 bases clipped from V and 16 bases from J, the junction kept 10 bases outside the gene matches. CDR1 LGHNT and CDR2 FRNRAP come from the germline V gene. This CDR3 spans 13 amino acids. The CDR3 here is CASGPGLAGDRFF. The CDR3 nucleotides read TGTGCTAGTGGTCCCGGACTAGCGGGTGATCGATTCTTC.

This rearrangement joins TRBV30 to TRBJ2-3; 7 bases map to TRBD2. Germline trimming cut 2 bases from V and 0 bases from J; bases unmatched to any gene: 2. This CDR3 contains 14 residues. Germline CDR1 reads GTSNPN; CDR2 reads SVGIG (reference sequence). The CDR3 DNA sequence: TGTGCCTGGAGTCCGGGGGGAAGCACAGATACGCAGTATTTT. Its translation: CAWSPGGSTDTQYF.

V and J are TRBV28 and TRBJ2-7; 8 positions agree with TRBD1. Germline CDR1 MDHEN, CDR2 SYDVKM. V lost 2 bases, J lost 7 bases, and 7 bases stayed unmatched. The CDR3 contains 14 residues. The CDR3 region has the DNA TGTGCCAGCAGTTTAATGGCAGGGGGCAGGGAGCAGTACTTC. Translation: CASSLMAGGREQYF.